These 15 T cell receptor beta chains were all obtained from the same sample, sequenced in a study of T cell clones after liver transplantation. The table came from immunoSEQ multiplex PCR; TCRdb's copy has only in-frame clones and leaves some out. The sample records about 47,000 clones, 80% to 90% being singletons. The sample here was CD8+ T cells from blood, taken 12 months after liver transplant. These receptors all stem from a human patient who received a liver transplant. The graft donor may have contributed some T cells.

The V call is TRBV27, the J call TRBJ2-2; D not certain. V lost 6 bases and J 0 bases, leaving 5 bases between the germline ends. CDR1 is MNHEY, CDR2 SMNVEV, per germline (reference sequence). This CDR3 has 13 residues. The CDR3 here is CASSPTNTGELFF. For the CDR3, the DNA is TGTGCCAGCAGCCCGACGAACACCGGGGAGCTGTTTTTT.

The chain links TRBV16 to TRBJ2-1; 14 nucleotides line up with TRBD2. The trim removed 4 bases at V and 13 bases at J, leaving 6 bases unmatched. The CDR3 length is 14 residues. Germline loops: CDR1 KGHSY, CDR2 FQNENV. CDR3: CASSPGLAGVGQFF. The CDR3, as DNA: TGTGCCAGCAGCCCGGGACTAGCGGGAGTAGGTCAGTTCTTC. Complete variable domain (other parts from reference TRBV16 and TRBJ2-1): GEEVAQTPKHLVRGEGQKAKLYCAPIKGHSYVFWYQQVLKNEFKFLISFQNENVFDETGMPKERFSAKCLPNSPCSLEIQATKLEDSAVYFCASSPGLAGVGQFFGPGTRLTVL.

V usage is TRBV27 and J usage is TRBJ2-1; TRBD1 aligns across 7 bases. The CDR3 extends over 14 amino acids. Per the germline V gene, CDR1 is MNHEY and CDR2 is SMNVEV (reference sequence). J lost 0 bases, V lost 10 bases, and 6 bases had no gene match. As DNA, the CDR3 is TGTGCCACAGCAGGGACAGCCTCCTACAATGAGCAGTTCTTC. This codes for CATAGTASYNEQFF.

In DNA, the CDR3 is TGTGCCTGGAGTGGGGGACAGGGCTACGAGCAGTACTTC. This translates into CAWSGGQGYEQYF. The chain recombines TRBV30 with TRBJ2-7, with TRBD1 matching 9 bases. The germline CDR1 and CDR2 sequences are GTSNPN and SVGIG (reference sequence). V shed 1 base, J shed 3 bases, and the junction held 1 base outside the gene matches. This CDR3 comprises 13 residues.

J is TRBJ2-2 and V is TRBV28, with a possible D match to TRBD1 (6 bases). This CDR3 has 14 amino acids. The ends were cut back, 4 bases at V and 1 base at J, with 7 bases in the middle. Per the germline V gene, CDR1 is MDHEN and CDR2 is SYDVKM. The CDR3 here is CASSSGQNTGELFF. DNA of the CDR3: TGTGCCAGCAGTTCGGGACAGAACACCGGGGAGCTGTTTTTT.

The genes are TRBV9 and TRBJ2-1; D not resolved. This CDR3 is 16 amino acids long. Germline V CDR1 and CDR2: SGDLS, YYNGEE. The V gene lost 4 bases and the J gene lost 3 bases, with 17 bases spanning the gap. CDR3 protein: CASSLKSRPNYNEQFF. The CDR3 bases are TGTGCCAGCAGCCTAAAGAGTCGGCCGAACTACAATGAGCAGTTCTTC.

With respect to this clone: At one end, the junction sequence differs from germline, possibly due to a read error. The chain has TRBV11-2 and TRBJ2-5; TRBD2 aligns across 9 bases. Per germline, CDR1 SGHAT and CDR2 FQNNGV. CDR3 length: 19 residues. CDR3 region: CASNLGPAGGTTQQETQYF. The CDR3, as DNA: TGTGCCAGCAACTTAGGTCCAGCGGGAGGCACCACCCAACAAGAGACCCAGTACTTC.

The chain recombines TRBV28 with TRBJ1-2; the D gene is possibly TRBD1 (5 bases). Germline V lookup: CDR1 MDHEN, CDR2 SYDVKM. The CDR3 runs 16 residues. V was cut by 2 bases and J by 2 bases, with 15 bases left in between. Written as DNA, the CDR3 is TGTGCCAGCAGTTTACGTACAGGCCCGAGCAACTATGGCTACACCTTC. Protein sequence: CASSLRTGPSNYGYTF.

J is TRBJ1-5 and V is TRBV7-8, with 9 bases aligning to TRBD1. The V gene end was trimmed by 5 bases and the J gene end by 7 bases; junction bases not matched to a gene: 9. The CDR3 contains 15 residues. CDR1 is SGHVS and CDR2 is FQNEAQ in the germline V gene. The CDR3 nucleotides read TGTGCCAGCAGCCAACCCCCGGACAGGGGACAGCCCCAGCATTTT. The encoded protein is CASSQPPDRGQPQHF.

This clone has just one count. The CDR3 nucleotides read TGTGCCACCAGCAGAGTGCTAGTAGAGGAGACCCAGTACTTC. Translating it yields CATSRVLVEETQYF. This chain joins TRBV15 and TRBJ2-5; D not certain. V lost 1 base and J 5 bases, leaving 11 bases between the germline ends. The CDR3 length is 14 residues. CDR1 and CDR2 (germline): LNHNV, YYDKDF (reference sequence).

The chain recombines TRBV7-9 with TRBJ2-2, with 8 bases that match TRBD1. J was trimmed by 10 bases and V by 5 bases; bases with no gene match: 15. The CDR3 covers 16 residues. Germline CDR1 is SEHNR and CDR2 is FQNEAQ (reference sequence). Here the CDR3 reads CASSTGQGAVGAELFF. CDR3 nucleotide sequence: TGTGCCAGCAGCACCGGACAGGGCGCAGTAGGCGCGGAGCTGTTTTTT.

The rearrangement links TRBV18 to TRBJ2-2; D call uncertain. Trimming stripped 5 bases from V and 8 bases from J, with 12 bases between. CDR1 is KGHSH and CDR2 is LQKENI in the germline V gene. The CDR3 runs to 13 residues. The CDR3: CASSDSLRGELFF. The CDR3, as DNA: TGTGCCAGCTCAGATTCATTGCGTGGGGAGCTGTTTTTT.

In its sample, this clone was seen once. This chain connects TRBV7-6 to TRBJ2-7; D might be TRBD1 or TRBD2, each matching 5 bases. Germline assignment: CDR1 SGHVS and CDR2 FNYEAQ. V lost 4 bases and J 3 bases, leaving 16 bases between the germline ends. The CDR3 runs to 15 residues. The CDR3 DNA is TGTGCCAGCAGCTCCCCCGGGACGCAAAACTACGAGCAGTACTTC. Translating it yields CASSSPGTQNYEQYF.

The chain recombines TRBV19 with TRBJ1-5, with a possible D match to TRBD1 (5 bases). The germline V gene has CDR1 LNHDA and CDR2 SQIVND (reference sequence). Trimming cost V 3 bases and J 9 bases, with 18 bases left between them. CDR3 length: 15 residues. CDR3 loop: CASSISSGLTGPQHF. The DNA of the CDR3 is TGTGCCAGTAGTATTTCCTCGGGGCTTACCGGGCCCCAGCATTTT. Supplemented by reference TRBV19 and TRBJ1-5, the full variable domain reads DGGITQSPKYLFRKEGQNVTLSCEQNLNHDAMYWYRQDPGQGLRLIYYSQIVNDFQKGDIAEGYSVSREKKESFPLTVTSAQKNPTAFYLCASSISSGLTGPQHFGDGTRLSIL.

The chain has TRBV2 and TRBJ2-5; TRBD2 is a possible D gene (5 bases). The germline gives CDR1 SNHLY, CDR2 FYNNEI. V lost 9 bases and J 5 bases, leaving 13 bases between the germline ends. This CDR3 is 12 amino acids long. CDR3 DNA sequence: TGTGCCAGACGGGGTTTAGGGGAGACCCAGTACTTC. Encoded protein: CARRGLGETQYF.